This entry concerns a single T cell receptor beta chain. The source of the sample is a study of shared clonotypes between healthy human individuals. Study information: The donors, two women and three men, were aged 18 to 49. CD4 naive and CD4 memory each took three plates per donor, while CD8 naive took two and CD8 memory one.

The assay used deep level. Only in-frame clones appear in the TCRdb table, and some are missing; sequencing was by immunoSEQ multiplex PCR. This repertoire shows fewer than 2.5 million clones, under 95% found once; its top ten account for approximately 0.35%. V dropped 6 bases and J dropped 9; count of bases not matched to a gene: 21. CDR1 is MDHEN, CDR2 SYDVKM, per germline. This CDR3 is 19 amino acids long. Material for sequencing was naive CD4+ T cells from PBMCs. Subset specified: CD45RA+ positively selected. This TCR derives from a man aged 18 to 29 in good health. Some clones in this sample may be carry-over from other donors' samples. This chain connects TRBV28 to TRBJ2-1, with 12 bases that match TRBD2. The CDR3 protein is CASRATSGASGRARAEQFF. CDR3 bases: TGTGCCAGCAGGGCTACGTCCGGAGCTAGCGGGAGGGCCCGTGCTGAGCAGTTCTTC.